A selection of T cell receptor beta chains follows, all from one sample in a study of regulatory T cells in long-lasting Graves disease. TCRdb passed the multiplex PCR reads through MiXCR, listing each CDR3 protein once. The table has 350,000 to 500,000 distinct CDR3 sequences, around 13% seen once. The same sample was also used in a study of T cells in Graves' hyperthyroidism and ophthalmopathy.

This specimen consisted of peripheral blood mononuclear cells (PBMCs), obtained at new diagnosis, from a patient treated with antithyroid drugs. The receptors were sampled from a woman aged 50 to 60 with Graves disease. Both conserved end residues are part of each CDR3. A D gene is named only where the DNA matches it firmly. Expanded clones get a size class; other rows say once, few or many, or leave the size out.

CDR3 protein: CASSQALAAYNEQFF; CDR3 DNA: TGCGCCAGCTCCCAAGCCCTAGCGGCTTACAATGAGCAGTTCTTC; clone size: few; D gene: TRBD2; J gene: TRBJ2-1; V gene: TRBV5-1
CDR3 protein: CSVQGGDNQPQHF; CDR3 DNA: TGCAGCGTTCAGGGGGGTGACAATCAGCCCCAGCATTTT; clone size: NA; D gene: TRBD1; J gene: TRBJ1-5; V gene: TRBV29-1
CDR3 protein: CASQPAPSGGSYNEQFF; CDR3 DNA: TGTGCCAGCCAGCCAGCCCCTAGCGGGGGCTCCTACAATGAGCAGTTCTTC; clone size: many; D gene: TRBD2; J gene: TRBJ2-1; V gene: TRBV28
CDR3 protein: CASSQAPGLAGSYEQYF; CDR3 DNA: TGTGCCAGCAGCCAAGCCCCTGGACTAGCGGGTTCCTACGAGCAGTACTTC; clone size: many; D gene: TRBD2; J gene: TRBJ2-7; V gene: TRBV3-1
CDR3 protein: CSAPNDLAAYEQYF; CDR3 DNA: TGCAGTGCTCCTAACGACCTAGCGGCATACGAGCAGTACTTC; clone size: many; D gene: TRBD2; J gene: TRBJ2-7; V gene: TRBV20-1
CDR3 protein: CASSLGDREWGTDTQYF; CDR3 DNA: TGTGCCAGCAGCTTAGGAGACAGGGAGTGGGGCACAGATACGCAGTATTTT; clone size: NA; D gene: TRBD1; J gene: TRBJ2-3; V gene: TRBV7-9
CDR3 protein: CASSATMKSTGELFF; CDR3 DNA: TGTGCCAGCAGCGCTACTATGAAGAGCACCGGGGAGCTGTTTTTT; clone size: once; D gene: NA; J gene: TRBJ2-2; V gene: TRBV7-9
CDR3 protein: CASSRGTPTNTEAFF; CDR3 DNA: TGTGCCAGCAGCCGGGGGACACCCACGAACACTGAAGCTTTCTTT; clone size: NA; D gene: NA; J gene: TRBJ1-1; V gene: TRBV14
CDR3 protein: CASSTHWAGNYEQYF; CDR3 DNA: TGTGCCAGTAGTACCCACTGGGCAGGAAACTACGAGCAGTACTTC; clone size: few; D gene: NA; J gene: TRBJ2-7; V gene: TRBV19
CDR3 protein: CASSPKNTGELFF; CDR3 DNA: TGTGCCAGCTCACCGAAGAACACCGGGGAGCTGTTTTTT; clone size: many; D gene: NA; J gene: TRBJ2-2; V gene: TRBV2
CDR3 protein: CASSFVREVSEQFF; CDR3 DNA: TGTGCCAGCAGTTTTGTGCGGGAGGTTTCTGAGCAGTTCTTC; clone size: many; D gene: TRBD2; J gene: TRBJ2-1; V gene: TRBV28
CDR3 protein: CSARRGVRWDTQYF; CDR3 DNA: TGCAGTGCTAGGCGCGGGGTTAGATGGGATACGCAGTATTTT; clone size: many; D gene: NA; J gene: TRBJ2-3; V gene: TRBV20-1
CDR3 protein: CASSLGAAGGREQYF; CDR3 DNA: TGTGCCAGCAGCTTGGGGGCAGCGGGAGGGCGGGAGCAGTACTTC; clone size: NA; D gene: TRBD2; J gene: TRBJ2-7; V gene: TRBV5-4
CDR3 protein: CASSPEPGQGGYF; CDR3 DNA: TGCGCCAGCAGCCCGGAACCGGGACAGGGCGGGTACTTC; clone size: NA; D gene: TRBD1; J gene: TRBJ2-7; V gene: TRBV5-1
CDR3 protein: CASSPRGGQGRGEQFF; CDR3 DNA: TGTGCCAGCAGCCCCCGTGGCGGACAGGGCCGAGGTGAGCAGTTCTTC; clone size: few; D gene: TRBD1; J gene: TRBJ2-1; V gene: TRBV7-6
CDR3 protein: CSATRGQHGQPQHF; CDR3 DNA: TGCAGTGCTACCCGGGGACAGCATGGGCAGCCCCAGCATTTT; clone size: NA; D gene: TRBD1; J gene: TRBJ1-5; V gene: TRBV20-1
CDR3 protein: CAISESRQAGETQYF; CDR3 DNA: TGTGCCATCAGTGAGTCGCGACAGGCGGGAGAGACCCAGTACTTC; clone size: few; D gene: NA; J gene: TRBJ2-5; V gene: TRBV10-3
CDR3 protein: CASSLRNVDADTQYF; CDR3 DNA: TGTGCCAGCAGCTTAAGGAATGTGGATGCAGATACGCAGTATTTT; clone size: many; D gene: NA; J gene: TRBJ2-3; V gene: TRBV7-9
CDR3 protein: CVSKWTSGTTGELFF; CDR3 DNA: TGTGTCAGCAAATGGACTAGCGGGACCACCGGGGAGCTGTTTTTT; clone size: NA; D gene: TRBD2; J gene: TRBJ2-2; V gene: TRBV27
CDR3 protein: CSVHQGSEQFF; CDR3 DNA: TGCAGCGTCCACCAGGGATCGGAGCAGTTCTTC; clone size: many; D gene: NA; J gene: TRBJ2-1; V gene: TRBV29-1
CDR3 protein: CASSLLWTGGGPDQPQHF; CDR3 DNA: TGTGCCAGCAGTTTATTGTGGACCGGGGGGGGGCCTGATCAGCCCCAGCATTTT; clone size: few; D gene: NA; J gene: TRBJ1-5; V gene: TRBV28